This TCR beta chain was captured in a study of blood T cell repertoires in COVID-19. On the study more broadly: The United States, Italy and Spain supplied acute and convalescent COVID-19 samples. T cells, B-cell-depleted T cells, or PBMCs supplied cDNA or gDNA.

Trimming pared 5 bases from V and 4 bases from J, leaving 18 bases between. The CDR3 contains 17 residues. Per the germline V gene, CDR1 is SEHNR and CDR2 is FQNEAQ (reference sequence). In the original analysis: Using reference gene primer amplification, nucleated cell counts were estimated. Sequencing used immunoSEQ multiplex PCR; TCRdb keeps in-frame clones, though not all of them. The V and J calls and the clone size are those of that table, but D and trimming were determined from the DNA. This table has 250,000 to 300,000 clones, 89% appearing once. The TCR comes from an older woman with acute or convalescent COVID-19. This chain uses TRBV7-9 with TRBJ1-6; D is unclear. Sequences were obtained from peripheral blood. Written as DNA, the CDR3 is TGTGCCAGCAGCCTTCCGAACATTGGCGGATATAATTCACCCCTCCACTTT. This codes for CASSLPNIGGYNSPLHF.